These T cell receptor beta chains were read from a single sample in a study of cytomegalovirus exposure and HLA in healthy donors. This table comes from immunoSEQ multiplex PCR, and its TCRdb copy is limited to in-frame clones, with some not included. The sample lists some 120,000 clones, roughly 70% occurring once. The sample taken for sequencing was PBMCs. All receptors come from a woman aged 40 to 49 in good health and CMV-seropositive. Both conserved end residues are part of each CDR3. Fields, in order: D gene, J gene, CDR3 length, V gene, clone size, CDR3 DNA, CDR3 protein. A D gene is named only where the DNA matches it firmly. Some rows have no size entry. The others give once, few or many, or a class for an expanded clone.

D: TRBD1; J: TRBJ1-1; length: 15; V: TRBV7-2; size: -; DNA: TGTGCCAGCAGCTCCTGGACAGGGATGTTCACTGAAGCTTTCTTT; CDR3: CASSSWTGMFTEAFF
D: -; J: TRBJ1-2; length: 15; V: TRBV4-3; size: -; DNA: TGCGCCAGCAGCCATTCCTTCAGGGGAGAGGCTGGCTACACCTTC; CDR3: CASSHSFRGEAGYTF
D: -; J: TRBJ1-4; length: 14; V: TRBV7-8; size: -; DNA: TGTGCCAGCAGCTTACAGGGGTTAAATGAAAAACTGTTTTTT; CDR3: CASSLQGLNEKLFF
D: TRBD2; J: TRBJ2-1; length: 16; V: TRBV19; size: -; DNA: TGTGCCAGTAGCCTACTTCCTAGCGGAGGGCCCAATGAGCAGTTCTTC; CDR3: CASSLLPSGGPNEQFF
D: TRBD1; J: TRBJ2-1; length: 18; V: TRBV5-4; size: -; DNA: TGTGCCAGCAGCTTACCTGGACAGGGTGCTTCCTACTACAATGAGCAGTTCTTC; CDR3: CASSLPGQGASYYNEQFF
D: -; J: TRBJ1-3; length: 14; V: TRBV29-1; size: -; DNA: TGCAGCGTTGAAGACCCCTTCCGTGGAAACACCATATATTTT; CDR3: CSVEDPFRGNTIYF
D: -; J: TRBJ2-1; length: 13; V: TRBV27; size: -; DNA: TGTGCCAGCAGTTTGACTAGTAGGAATGAGCAGTTCTTC; CDR3: CASSLTSRNEQFF
D: TRBD1; J: TRBJ1-1; length: 14; V: TRBV11-2; size: few; DNA: TGTGCCAGCAGCCTCGGAGGGGGCGGTACTGAAGCTTTCTTT; CDR3: CASSLGGGGTEAFF
D: TRBD2; J: TRBJ2-3; length: 15; V: TRBV7-3; size: -; DNA: TGTGCCAGCAGCTTTCGCGGGGGGCCGGCGGATACGCAGTATTTT; CDR3: CASSFRGGPADTQYF
D: -; J: TRBJ1-6; length: 15; V: TRBV4-2; size: -; DNA: TGTGCCAGCAGCCAAGCAGGGGCGGTCAATTCACCCCTCCACTTT; CDR3: CASSQAGAVNSPLHF
D: -; J: TRBJ1-1; length: 15; V: TRBV27; size: -; DNA: TGTGCCAGCAGTTTATCCACAGGGCGGACGACTGAAGCTTTCTTT; CDR3: CASSLSTGRTTEAFF
D: TRBD1; J: TRBJ2-1; length: 16; V: TRBV5-6; size: -; DNA: TGTGCCAGCAGCTTGTTTCAGGGGGCAGTTTCCAATGAGCAGTTCTTC; CDR3: CASSLFQGAVSNEQFF
D: TRBD2; J: TRBJ2-2; length: 16; V: TRBV14; size: -; DNA: TGTGCCAGCAGCCAATTAGCGGGAGCGAACACCGGGGAGCTGTTTTTT; CDR3: CASSQLAGANTGELFF
D: -; J: TRBJ2-7; length: 13; V: TRBV6-6; size: -; DNA: TGTGCCAGCCTCGACTTCACAGGTAACGAGCAGTACTTC; CDR3: CASLDFTGNEQYF
D: TRBD1; J: TRBJ1-4; length: 13; V: TRBV7-6; size: -; DNA: TGTGCCACGAGGACAGGGTTGAATGAAAAACTGTTTTTT; CDR3: CATRTGLNEKLFF
D: TRBD2; J: TRBJ2-1; length: 15; V: TRBV2; size: few; DNA: TGTGCCAGCAGTCGACTAGCGGGGGGCGAGGATGAGCAGTTCTTC; CDR3: CASSRLAGGEDEQFF
D: -; J: TRBJ2-2; length: 18; V: TRBV7-2; size: -; DNA: TGTGCCAGCAGCTTACGGTCCTTGGCGGGGCGATCCACCGGGGAGCTGTTTTTT; CDR3: CASSLRSLAGRSTGELFF
D: -; J: TRBJ2-2; length: 16; V: TRBV19; size: -; DNA: TGTGCCAGTAGGTTCCAGGGTTCGGCTAGCGTCGGGGAGCTGTTTTTT; CDR3: CASRFQGSASVGELFF
D: -; J: TRBJ2-3; length: 11; V: TRBV29-1; size: -; DNA: TGCAGCGTGAACAGGGTCGATACGCAGTATTTT; CDR3: CSVNRVDTQYF
D: TRBD1; J: TRBJ1-2; length: 13; V: TRBV2; size: -; DNA: TGTGCCAGCAGGAAAACGACAGGGGTTGGCTACACCTTC; CDR3: CASRKTTGVGYTF
D: TRBD1; J: TRBJ2-7; length: 16; V: TRBV5-4; size: -; DNA: TGTGCCAGCAGCGCGGGCCGGGACAGGGGGTTCAACGAGCAGTACTTC; CDR3: CASSAGRDRGFNEQYF
D: -; J: TRBJ2-1; length: 15; V: TRBV4-1; size: -; DNA: TGCGCCAGCAGCCCTTCCGGGACTTACTACAATGAGCAGTTCTTC; CDR3: CASSPSGTYYNEQFF
D: -; J: TRBJ2-1; length: 13; V: TRBV18; size: -; DNA: TGTGCCAGCTCACCAACTAGCTACAATGAGCAGTTCTTC; CDR3: CASSPTSYNEQFF
D: -; J: TRBJ2-7; length: 15; V: TRBV6-5; size: -; DNA: TGTGCCAGCAGTTACTCGACATCACGACAATACGAGCAGTACTTC; CDR3: CASSYSTSRQYEQYF
D: TRBD1; J: TRBJ1-1; length: 13; V: TRBV7-3; size: -; DNA: TGTGCCAGCAGAGCGGACAGGTACACTGAAGCTTTCTTT; CDR3: CASRADRYTEAFF
D: TRBD1; J: TRBJ1-2; length: 16; V: TRBV19; size: -; DNA: TGTGCCAGTAGTAATAGGCAGGGGGCGCAGAACTATGGCTACACCTTC; CDR3: CASSNRQGAQNYGYTF